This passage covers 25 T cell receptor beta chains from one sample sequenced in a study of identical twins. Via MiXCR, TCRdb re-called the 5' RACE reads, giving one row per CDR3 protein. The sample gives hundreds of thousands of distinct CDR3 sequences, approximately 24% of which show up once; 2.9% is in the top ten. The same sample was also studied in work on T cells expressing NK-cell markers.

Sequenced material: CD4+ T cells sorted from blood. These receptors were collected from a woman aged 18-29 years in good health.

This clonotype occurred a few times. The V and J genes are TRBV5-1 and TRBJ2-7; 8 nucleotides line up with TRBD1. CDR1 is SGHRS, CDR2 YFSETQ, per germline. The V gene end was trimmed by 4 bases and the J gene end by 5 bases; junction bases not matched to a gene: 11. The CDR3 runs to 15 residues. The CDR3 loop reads CASSPEDRVSHEQYF. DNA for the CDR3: TGCGCCAGCAGCCCGGAGGACAGGGTTTCTCACGAGCAGTACTTC.

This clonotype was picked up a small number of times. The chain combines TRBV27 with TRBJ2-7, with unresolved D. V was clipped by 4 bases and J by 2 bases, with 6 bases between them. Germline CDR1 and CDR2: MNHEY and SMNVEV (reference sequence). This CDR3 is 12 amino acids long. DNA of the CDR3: TGTGCCAGCAGTTCCGCTCCCTACGAGCAGTACTTC. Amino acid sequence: CASSSAPYEQYF.

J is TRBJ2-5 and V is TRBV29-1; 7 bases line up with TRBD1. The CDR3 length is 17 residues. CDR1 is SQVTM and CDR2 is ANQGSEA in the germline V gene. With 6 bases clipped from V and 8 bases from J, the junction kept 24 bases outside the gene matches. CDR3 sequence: CSVAGTVKGPKRPTQYF. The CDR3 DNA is TGCAGCGTGGCTGGGACAGTGAAGGGTCCCAAGAGACCCACCCAGTACTTC.

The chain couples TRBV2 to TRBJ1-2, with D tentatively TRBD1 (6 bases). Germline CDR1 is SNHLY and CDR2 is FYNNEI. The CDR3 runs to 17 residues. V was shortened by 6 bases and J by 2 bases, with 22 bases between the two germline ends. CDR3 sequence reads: CASRVTGSVFSNYGYTF. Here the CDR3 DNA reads TGTGCCAGCAGGGTTACAGGGTCTGTGTTTTCGAACTATGGCTACACCTTC. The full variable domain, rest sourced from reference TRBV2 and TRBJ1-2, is EPEVTQTPSHQVTQMGQEVILRCVPISNHLYFYWYRQILGQKVEFLVSFYNNEISEKSEIFDDQFSVERPDGSNFTLKIRSTKLEDSAMYFCASRVTGSVFSNYGYTFGSGTRLTVV.

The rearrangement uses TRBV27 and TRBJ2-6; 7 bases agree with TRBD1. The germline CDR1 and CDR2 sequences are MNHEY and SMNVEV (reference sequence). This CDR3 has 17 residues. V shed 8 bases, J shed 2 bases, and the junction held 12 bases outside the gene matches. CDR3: CASGDWPQGAGANVLTF. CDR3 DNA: TGTGCCAGCGGAGACTGGCCCCAGGGGGCTGGGGCCAACGTCCTGACTTTC.

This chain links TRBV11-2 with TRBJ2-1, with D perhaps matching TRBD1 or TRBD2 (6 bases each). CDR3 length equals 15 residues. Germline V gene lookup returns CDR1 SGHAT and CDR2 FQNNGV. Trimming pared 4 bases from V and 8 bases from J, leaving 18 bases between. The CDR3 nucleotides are TGTGCCAGCAGCTCTCTTTGGGGGGCTGGGGATGAGCAGTTCTTC. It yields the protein CASSSLWGAGDEQFF.

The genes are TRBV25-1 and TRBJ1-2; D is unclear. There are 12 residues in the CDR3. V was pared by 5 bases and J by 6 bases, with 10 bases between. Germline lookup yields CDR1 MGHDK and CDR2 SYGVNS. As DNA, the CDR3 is TGTGCCAGCAGTTCGGGGAGCGATGGCTACACCTTC. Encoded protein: CASSSGSDGYTF.

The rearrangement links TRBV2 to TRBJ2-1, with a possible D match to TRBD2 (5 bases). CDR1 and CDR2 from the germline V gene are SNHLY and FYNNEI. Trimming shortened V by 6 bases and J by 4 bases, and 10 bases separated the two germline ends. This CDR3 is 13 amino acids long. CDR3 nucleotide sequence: TGTGCCAGCAGGGATCGGGGATACAATGAGCAGTTCTTC. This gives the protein CASRDRGYNEQFF.

CDR3 region: CSVELLVTNYTDTQYF. Here the CDR3 DNA reads TGCAGCGTTGAACTCCTAGTGACGAACTACACAGATACGCAGTATTTT. The chain uses TRBV29-1 and TRBJ2-3; unclear D gene. CDR1 SQVTM and CDR2 ANQGSEA come from the germline V gene. Trimming stripped 2 bases from V and 2 bases from J, with 17 bases between. This CDR3 spans 16 amino acids.

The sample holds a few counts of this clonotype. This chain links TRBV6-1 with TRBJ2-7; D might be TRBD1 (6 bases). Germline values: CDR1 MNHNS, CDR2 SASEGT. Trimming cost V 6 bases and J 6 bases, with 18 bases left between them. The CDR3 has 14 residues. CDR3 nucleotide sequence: TGTGCCAGCAGGAGGGACAATTCGGTATCCGAGCAGTACTTC. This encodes CASRRDNSVSEQYF.

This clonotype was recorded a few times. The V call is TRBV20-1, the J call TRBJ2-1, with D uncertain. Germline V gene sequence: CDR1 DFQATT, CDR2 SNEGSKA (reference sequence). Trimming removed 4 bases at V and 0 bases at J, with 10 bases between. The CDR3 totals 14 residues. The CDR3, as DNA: TGCAGTGCTATCTCCCTTAACTCCTACAATGAGCAGTTCTTC. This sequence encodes CSAISLNSYNEQFF.

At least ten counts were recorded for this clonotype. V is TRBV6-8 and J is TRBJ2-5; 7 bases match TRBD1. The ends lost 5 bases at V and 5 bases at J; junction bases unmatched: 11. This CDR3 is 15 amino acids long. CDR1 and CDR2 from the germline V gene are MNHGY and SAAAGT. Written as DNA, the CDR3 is TGTGCCAGCAGTCGCGGACCCAGGGGGTCGGAGACCCAGTACTTC. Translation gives CASSRGPRGSETQYF.

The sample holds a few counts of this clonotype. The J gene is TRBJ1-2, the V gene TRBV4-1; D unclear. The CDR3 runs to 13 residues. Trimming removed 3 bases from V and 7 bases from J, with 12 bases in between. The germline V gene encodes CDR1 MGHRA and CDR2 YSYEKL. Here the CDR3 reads CASSQGGGTGYTF. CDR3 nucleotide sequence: TGCGCCAGCAGCCAGGGTGGAGGAACTGGCTACACCTTC.

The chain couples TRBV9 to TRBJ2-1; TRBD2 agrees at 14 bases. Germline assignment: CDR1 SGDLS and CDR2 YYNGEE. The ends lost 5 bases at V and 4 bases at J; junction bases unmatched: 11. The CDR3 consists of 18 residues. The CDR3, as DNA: TGTGCCAGCAGAAGGTCGGGACTAGCGGGAGAGTCATACAATGAGCAGTTCTTC. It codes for CASRRSGLAGESYNEQFF.

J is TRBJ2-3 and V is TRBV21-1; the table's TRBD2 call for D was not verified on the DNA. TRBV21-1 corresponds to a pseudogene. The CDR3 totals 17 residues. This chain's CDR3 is CASSPRSGLINPDTQYF. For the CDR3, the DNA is TGTGCCAGCAGCCCGCGTTCGGGACTAATCAATCCAGATACGCAGTATTTT.

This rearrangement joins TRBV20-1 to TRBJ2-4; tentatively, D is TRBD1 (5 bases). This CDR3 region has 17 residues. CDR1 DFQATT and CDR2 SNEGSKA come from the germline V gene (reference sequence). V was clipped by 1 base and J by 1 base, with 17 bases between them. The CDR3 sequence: CSARVYPQAWAKNIQYF. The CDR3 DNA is TGCAGTGCTAGAGTTTATCCACAGGCGTGGGCCAAAAACATTCAGTACTTC.

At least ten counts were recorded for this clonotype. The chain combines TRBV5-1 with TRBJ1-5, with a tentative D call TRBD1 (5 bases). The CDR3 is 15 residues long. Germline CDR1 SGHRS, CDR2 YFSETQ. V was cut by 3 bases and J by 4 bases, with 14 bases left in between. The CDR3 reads CASSSEPGRNQPQHF. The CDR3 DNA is TGCGCCAGCAGCTCAGAACCGGGGCGAAATCAGCCCCAGCATTTT.

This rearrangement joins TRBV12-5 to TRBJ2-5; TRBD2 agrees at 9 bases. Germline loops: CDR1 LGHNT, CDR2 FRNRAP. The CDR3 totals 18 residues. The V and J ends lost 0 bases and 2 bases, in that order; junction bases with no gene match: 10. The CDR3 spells CASGLVQDGTSRQETQYF. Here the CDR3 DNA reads TGTGCTAGTGGTTTGGTACAGGACGGGACTAGCCGACAAGAGACCCAGTACTTC.

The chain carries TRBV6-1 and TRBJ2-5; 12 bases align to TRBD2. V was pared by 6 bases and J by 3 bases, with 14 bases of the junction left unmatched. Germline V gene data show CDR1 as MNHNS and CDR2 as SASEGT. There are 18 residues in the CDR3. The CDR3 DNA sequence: TGTGCCAGCAGCCGCGGACTAGCGGGGAGCCACTCGGAAGAGACCCAGTACTTC. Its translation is CASSRGLAGSHSEETQYF.

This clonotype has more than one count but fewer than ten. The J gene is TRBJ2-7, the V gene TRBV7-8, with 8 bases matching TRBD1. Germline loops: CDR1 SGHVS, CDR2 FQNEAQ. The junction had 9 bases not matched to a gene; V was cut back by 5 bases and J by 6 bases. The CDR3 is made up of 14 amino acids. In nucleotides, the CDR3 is TGTGCCAGCAGCCCGGACAGGGTAGTTGGCGAGCAGTACTTC. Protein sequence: CASSPDRVVGEQYF.

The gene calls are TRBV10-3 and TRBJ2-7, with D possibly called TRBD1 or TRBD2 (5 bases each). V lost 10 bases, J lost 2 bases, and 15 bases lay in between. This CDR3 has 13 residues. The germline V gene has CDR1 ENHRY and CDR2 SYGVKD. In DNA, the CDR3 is TGTGCCACTCGGGACGGTGGCCCCTACGAGCAGTACTTC. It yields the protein CATRDGGPYEQYF.

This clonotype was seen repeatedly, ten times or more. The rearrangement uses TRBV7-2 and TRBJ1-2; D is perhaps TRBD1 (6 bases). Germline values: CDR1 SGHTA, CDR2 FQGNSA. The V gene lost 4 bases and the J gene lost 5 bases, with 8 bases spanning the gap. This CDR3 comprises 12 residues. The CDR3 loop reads CASSSRGYGYTF. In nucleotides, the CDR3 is TGTGCCAGCAGCTCCAGGGGATATGGCTACACCTTC.

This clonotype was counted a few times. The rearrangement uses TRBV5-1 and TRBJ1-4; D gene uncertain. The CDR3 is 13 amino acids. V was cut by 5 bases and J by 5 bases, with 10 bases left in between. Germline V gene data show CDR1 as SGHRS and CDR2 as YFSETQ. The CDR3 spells CASSLRPNEKLFF. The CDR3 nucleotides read TGCGCCAGCAGTTTAAGACCGAATGAAAAACTGTTTTTT.

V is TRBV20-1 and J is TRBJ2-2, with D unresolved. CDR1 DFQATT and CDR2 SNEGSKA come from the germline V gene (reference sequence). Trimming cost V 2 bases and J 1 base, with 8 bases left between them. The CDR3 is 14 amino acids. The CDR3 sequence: CSARPRRNTGELFF. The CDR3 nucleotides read TGCAGTGCTAGACCAAGACGGAACACCGGGGAGCTGTTTTTT.

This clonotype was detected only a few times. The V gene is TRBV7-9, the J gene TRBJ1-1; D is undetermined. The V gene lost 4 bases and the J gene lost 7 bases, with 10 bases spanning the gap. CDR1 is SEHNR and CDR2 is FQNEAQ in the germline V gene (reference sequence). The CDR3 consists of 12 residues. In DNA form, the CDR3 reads TGTGCCAGCAGCTCCGATATTGTTGAAGCTTTCTTT. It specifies CASSSDIVEAFF.